This T cell receptor (beta chain) originates from a study of regulatory T cells in long-lasting Graves disease. Stated time point: newly diagnosed GD, antithyroid drugs for less than 3 months. PBMC-derived RNA was used for the TCR library. Clinicians diagnosed Graves' disease using American Thyroid Association guidelines. Construction of the TCR beta libraries employed iRepertoire HTBI primers in conjunction with Arm-PCR of CDR3 regions. TCRdb reanalysed the multiplex PCR reads using MiXCR and keeps one entry per CDR3 protein. The profile shows more than 450,000 distinct CDR3 sequences, about 11% of them singletons. This clonotype was seen only a few times. Its cognate antigen is unknown. V shed 5 bases and J shed 6 bases, with 7 bases lying between them. The length of the CDR3 is 11 residues. In germline, CDR1 is SEHNR, CDR2 FQNEAQ (reference sequence). General study findings and limits: Sharing of public clonotypes was greater in persistent patients (roughly 2,900) than in new patients (around 1,000).

These data also formed part of another study, on T cells in Graves' hyperthyroidism and ophthalmopathy.

V usage is TRBV7-9 and J usage is TRBJ1-1, with TRBD1 as a possible D gene (5 bases). This specimen was peripheral blood mononuclear cells (PBMCs), taken at new diagnosis, from a patient treated with antithyroid drugs. This receptor was identified in a woman in her thirties with Graves disease. The CDR3 here is CASSPTAEAFF. In DNA, the CDR3 is TGTGCCAGCAGCCCGACAGCTGAAGCTTTCTTT.